These 27 T cell receptor beta chains were all obtained from the same sample, sequenced in a study of cytotoxic CD8 clonotypes in ibrutinib-treated CLL. Libraries were prepared by immunoSEQ multiplex PCR; TCRdb keeps only in-frame clonotypes and omits some of them. The table shows thousands of clones, with approximately 79% occurring only once. Sequenced here: PBMCs, sampled before ibrutinib treatment. The receptors originated from a human donor with chronic lymphocytic leukemia.

The CDR3 DNA reads TGTGCCAGCAGCGCTATGGACGAAGAGACCCAGTACTTC. It codes for CASSAMDEETQYF. The chain has TRBV2 and TRBJ2-5; unclear D gene. Germline V gene lookup returns CDR1 SNHLY and CDR2 FYNNEI. The CDR3 is 13 amino acids. Trimming took 6 bases from V and 3 from J, leaving 11 bases between them.

This chain uses TRBV7-3 with TRBJ2-7; 9 bases are a match to TRBD1. The V gene's germline CDR1 is SGHTA and CDR2 FQGTGA. There are 14 residues in the CDR3. The ends lost 5 bases at V and 7 bases at J; junction bases unmatched: 9. Written as DNA, the CDR3 is TGTGCCAGCAGCCCTACAGGGGGCCGGTATGAGCAGTACTTC. Translating it yields CASSPTGGRYEQYF.

CDR3 sequence (DNA): TGTGCCAGCATGGGGGACAGGGGAGAGGACAATGAGCAGTTCTTC. This encodes CASMGDRGEDNEQFF. The chain uses TRBV2 and TRBJ2-1, with 10 bases lining up with TRBD1. Germline V lookup: CDR1 SNHLY, CDR2 FYNNEI. With 7 bases clipped from V and 5 bases from J, the junction kept 8 bases outside the gene matches. The CDR3 is 15 residues long.

By share, this clone ranks as medium-sized (0.01 to 0.1%). V and J are TRBV5-1 and TRBJ2-5; 9 bases fit TRBD2. Unmatched junction bases numbered 2, after V lost 2 bases and J lost 0 bases. Per the germline V gene, CDR1 is SGHRS and CDR2 is YFSETQ. There are 15 residues in the CDR3. CDR3 bases: TGCGCCAGCAGCTTAAGCGGGGGGAACCAAGAGACCCAGTACTTC. This sequence encodes CASSLSGGNQETQYF.

The chain carries TRBV15 and TRBJ2-7; TRBD2 aligns across 8 bases. CDR3 size: 14 residues. In germline, CDR1 is LNHNV, CDR2 YYDKDF (reference sequence). With V trimmed by 1 base and J by 2 bases, 1 base remained unmatched. CDR3 loop: CATSRGRGAYEQYF. The DNA of the CDR3 is TGTGCCACCAGCAGAGGGCGGGGGGCCTACGAGCAGTACTTC.

V is TRBV6-1 and J is TRBJ2-7; D is possibly TRBD1 (6 bases). Deletions cut 8 bases from V and 2 bases from J, with 10 bases between. Germline V gene lookup returns CDR1 MNHNS and CDR2 SASEGT. The CDR3 totals 12 residues. The CDR3 DNA follows: TGTGCCAGCGGACAGAACCCCTACGAGCAGTACTTC. Translated: CASGQNPYEQYF.

CDR3 region: CASSFEGGNSPLHF. Written as DNA, the CDR3 is TGTGCCAGCAGCTTTGAGGGGGGTAATTCACCCCTCCACTTT. The J gene is TRBJ1-6, the V gene TRBV4-2; TRBD1 is a possible D gene (6 bases). Germline-derived CDR1 and CDR2 are LGHNA and YNFKEQ. Trimming removed 5 bases at V and 6 bases at J, with 11 bases between. The CDR3 sequence is 14 residues long.

V gene TRBV5-1 combines with J gene TRBJ2-7; no definite D call. Germline V gives CDR1 SGHRS, CDR2 YFSETQ. Deletions cut 4 bases from V and 0 bases from J, with 5 bases between. The CDR3 spans 12 residues. The chain's CDR3 is CASSGNSYEQYF. The CDR3 coding sequence is TGCGCCAGCAGCGGCAACTCCTACGAGCAGTACTTC. The full variable domain, completed using reference TRBV5-1 and TRBJ2-7, is KAGVTQTPRYLIKTRGQQVTLSCSPISGHRSVSWYQQTPGQGLQFLFEYFSETQRNKGNFPGRFSGRQFSNSRSEMNVSTLELGDSALYLCASSGNSYEQYFGPGTRLTVT.

The chain links TRBV28 to TRBJ1-5; 8 bases line up with TRBD1. J was trimmed by 5 bases and V by 5 bases; bases with no gene match: 8. The CDR3 length is 15 residues. CDR1 is MDHEN and CDR2 is SYDVKM in the germline V gene. CDR3 protein: CASSPRTGRDQPQHF. As DNA, the CDR3 is TGTGCCAGCAGTCCCCGGACAGGGCGGGATCAGCCCCAGCATTTT.

This CDR3 reads CASSSRATRNYGYTF. CDR3 sequence (DNA): TGTGCCAGCAGTTCCCGGGCTACAAGGAACTATGGCTACACCTTC. The V call is TRBV6-5, the J call TRBJ1-2; no reliable D call. Germline lookup yields CDR1 MNHEY and CDR2 SVGAGI. The V gene lost 4 bases and the J gene lost 2 bases, with 14 bases spanning the gap. The CDR3 runs 15 residues.

The V and J genes are TRBV4-2 and TRBJ2-7; TRBD2 matches at 8 bases. V trimming: 0 bases; J trimming: 5 bases; junction bases outside the gene matches: 9. The CDR3 contains 16 residues. CDR1 is LGHNA, CDR2 YNFKEQ, per germline. CDR3 sequence reads: CASSQDRSGGPHEQYF. The CDR3 DNA reads as TGTGCCAGCAGCCAAGATCGAAGCGGGGGCCCCCACGAGCAGTACTTC.

The chain uses TRBV10-3 and TRBJ2-5; tentatively, D is TRBD2 (5 bases). Germline V CDR1 and CDR2: ENHRY, SYGVKD. Trimming stripped 4 bases from V and 5 bases from J, with 11 bases between. The CDR3 is 13 residues long. The CDR3 spells CAISAASRETQYF. CDR3 sequence (DNA): TGTGCCATCAGTGCTGCTAGCCGGGAGACCCAGTACTTC.

The chain links TRBV5-1 to TRBJ2-5; D is perhaps TRBD1 or TRBD2 (6 bases each). This CDR3 has 13 residues. Germline CDR1 is SGHRS and CDR2 is YFSETQ. The ends were cut back, 4 bases at V and 5 bases at J, with 12 bases in the middle. CDR3 sequence (DNA): TGCGCCAGCAGCAACGAGGGGGGTGAGACCCAGTACTTC. Protein product: CASSNEGGETQYF.

V is TRBV5-8 and J is TRBJ1-5; the D gene is possibly TRBD1 (6 bases). Germline V gene sequence: CDR1 SGHTS, CDR2 YDEGEE. The CDR3 runs 16 residues. V lost 4 bases and J lost 0, with 14 bases in between. The CDR3 loop reads CASSQGTRYSNQPQHF. In nucleotides, the CDR3 is TGTGCCAGCAGCCAGGGGACACGCTATAGCAATCAGCCCCAGCATTTT.

The chain uses TRBV7-8 and TRBJ2-5; the D gene is possibly TRBD1 (6 bases). The V and J ends lost 5 bases and 5 bases respectively, with 15 bases between them. The germline gives CDR1 SGHVS, CDR2 FQNEAQ. The CDR3 is made up of 14 amino acids. CDR3 protein: CASSLNRVGETQYF. CDR3 bases: TGTGCCAGCAGCCTTAACAGGGTCGGGGAGACCCAGTACTTC.

This chain links TRBV5-6 with TRBJ1-6; D uncertain. V dropped 4 bases and J dropped 8 bases, with 22 bases sitting between them. The CDR3 sequence is 17 residues long. Germline V gene data show CDR1 as SGHDT and CDR2 as YYEEEE. CDR3 protein: CASSLGGFGEGYSPLHF. As DNA, the CDR3 is TGTGCCAGCAGCCTCGGAGGGTTCGGGGAAGGTTATTCACCCCTCCACTTT. Full variable domain (remainder filled in from reference TRBV5-6 and TRBJ1-6): DAGVTQSPTHLIKTRGQQVTLRCSPKSGHDTVSWYQQALGQGPQFIFQYYEEEERQRGNFPDRFSGHQFPNYSSELNVNALLLGDSALYLCASSLGGFGEGYSPLHFGNGTRLTVT.

This clone has more than one count but fewer than ten. The V call is TRBV5-1, the J call TRBJ1-2; D not certain. CDR1 is SGHRS, CDR2 YFSETQ, per germline. V shed 0 bases and J shed 8 bases, with 14 bases lying between them. This CDR3 is 14 amino acids long. The CDR3 reads CASSLAGGSYGYTF. CDR3 in DNA: TGCGCCAGCAGCTTGGCCGGAGGATCGTACGGCTACACCTTC.

The V and J genes are TRBV5-5 and TRBJ1-4; D perhaps matches TRBD1 (6 bases). V lost 5 bases and J lost 3, with 20 bases in between. CDR3 length equals 17 residues. In germline, CDR1 is SGHKS, CDR2 YYEKEE (reference sequence). CDR3 sequence: CASSRAVQGNPNEKLFF. As DNA, the CDR3 is TGTGCCAGCAGTAGGGCGGTGCAGGGGAATCCTAATGAAAAACTGTTTTTT.

V is TRBV7-3 and J is TRBJ1-1; TRBD1 might be the D (6 bases). V lost 0 bases, J lost 9 bases, and 11 bases lay in between. Germline CDR1 and CDR2: SGHTA and FQGTGA. This CDR3 is 13 amino acids long. The CDR3 DNA is TGTGCCAGCAGCTTAACGTCCGGGGGGCAAGCTTTCTTT. Its translation is CASSLTSGGQAFF.

This chain uses TRBV28 with TRBJ2-5; D is possibly TRBD1 (6 bases). Trimming removed 4 bases at V and 4 bases at J, with 16 bases between. The CDR3 has 15 amino acids. Germline V gives CDR1 MDHEN, CDR2 SYDVKM. CDR3 amino acids: CASSSNQGFRETQYF. CDR3 bases: TGTGCCAGCAGTTCAAACCAGGGGTTCCGAGAGACCCAGTACTTC.

This clone was counted a few times. The chain employs TRBV27 and TRBJ1-2; D is undetermined. CDR1 is MNHEY and CDR2 is SMNVEV in the germline V gene (reference sequence). CDR3 length: 14 residues. Trimming removed 7 bases at V and 0 bases at J, with 12 bases between. CDR3 in DNA: TGTGCCAGCATGCCAGGCGGTTCTAACTATGGCTACACCTTC. This gives the protein CASMPGGSNYGYTF.

The rearrangement links TRBV28 to TRBJ1-1; D is possibly TRBD1 (5 bases). The CDR3 is 16 amino acids. V lost 6 bases and J lost 0, with 17 bases in between. CDR1 is MDHEN and CDR2 is SYDVKM in the germline V gene. This CDR3 reads CASSPVGPRMNTEAFF. The CDR3 nucleotides read TGTGCCAGCAGCCCCGTGGGACCTAGGATGAACACTGAAGCTTTCTTT.

This chain connects TRBV4-3 to TRBJ2-7; D might be TRBD1 or TRBD2, each matching 5 bases. The CDR3 length is 17 residues. Germline CDR1 is LGHNA and CDR2 is YSLEER. The V end lost 0 bases, the J end lost 1 base, and 16 bases lay between the germline ends. The DNA for the CDR3 is TGCGCCAGCAGCCAAGATCGCGGGTCTGGGGGATCCTACGAGCAGTACTTC. This gives the protein CASSQDRGSGGSYEQYF.

This clone has just a few counts. The V and J genes are TRBV5-4 and TRBJ1-2; D unresolved. Germline CDR1 reads SGHNT; CDR2 reads YYREEE (reference sequence). The V end lost 0 bases, the J end lost 8 bases, and 8 bases lay between the germline ends. This CDR3 spans 12 amino acids. CDR3 amino acids: CASSLDSRGYTF. The DNA for the CDR3 is TGTGCCAGCAGCTTGGACAGCCGGGGCTACACCTTC. Filled out from reference TRBV5-4 and TRBJ1-2, the complete variable domain reads ETGVTQSPTHLIKTRGQQVTLRCSSQSGHNTVSWYQQALGQGPQFIFQYYREEENGRGNFPPRFSGLQFPNYSSELNVNALELDDSALYLCASSLDSRGYTFGSGTRLTVV.

The V gene is TRBV28, the J gene TRBJ2-7; 10 bases agree with TRBD2. The CDR3 sequence is 15 residues long. Looked up from germline, CDR1 is MDHEN and CDR2 is SYDVKM. Unmatched junction bases numbered 6, after V lost 6 bases and J lost 1 base. CDR3 nucleotides: TGTGCCAGCAGAGCAGTAGCGGGAGGATCCTACGAGCAGTACTTC. This gives the protein CASRAVAGGSYEQYF.

The chain joins TRBV15 to TRBJ2-1; 7 bases fit TRBD2. Trimming took 2 bases from V and 6 from J; bases not matched to a gene: 4. The germline V gene has CDR1 LNHNV and CDR2 YYDKDF (reference sequence). The CDR3 is 14 amino acids. CDR3: CATSRPGGGNEQFF. The DNA for the CDR3 is TGTGCCACCAGCAGACCTGGGGGGGGCAATGAGCAGTTCTTC.

This clone was seen a few times. The chain has TRBV27 and TRBJ2-6, with unresolved D. The CDR3 runs to 14 residues. Germline values: CDR1 MNHEY, CDR2 SMNVEV (reference sequence). Trimming stripped 4 bases from V and 0 bases from J, with 4 bases between. The CDR3 protein is CASSSLSGANVLTF. CDR3 coding DNA: TGTGCCAGCAGTTCCCTCTCTGGGGCCAACGTCCTGACTTTC.